The sequence of this T cell receptor (beta chain) was determined in a study of glioma-infiltrating T cells. Study-level findings and limits: Above-expected tissue-blood divergence occurred in all gliomas, most in low-grade ones.

Using RNA template, CDR3s of TCR alpha and beta were amplified with iRepertoire arm-PCR. Input was 100-400 ng of tissue mRNA or PBMC total RNA. One entry per CDR3 protein results from TCRdb running MiXCR on the multiplex PCR reads. The repertoire holds about 110,000 distinct CDR3 sequences, with 20% to 30% as singletons. Germline V gene lookup returns CDR1 SGHNT and CDR2 YYREEE (reference sequence). Unmatched junction bases numbered 15, after V lost 4 bases and J lost 3 bases. This CDR3 spans 18 amino acids. This clonotype was counted ten times or more. Its antigen is not identified. Sequencing was done on a sample of glioma tissue, nonneoplastic brain tissue, or PBMCs (not recorded which). This receptor was taken from a human donor with low-grade glioma or glioblastoma, undergoing nonglioma brain surgery, or in good health (not recorded which). The rearrangement joins TRBV5-4 to TRBJ2-2, with TRBD1 identical over 7 bases. The DNA of the CDR3 is TGTGCCAGCAGCGCGGACAGGCCACGGGCTTATGACACCGGGGAGCTGTTTTTT. As protein: CASSADRPRAYDTGELFF.